This section outlines one TCR beta chain sequence together with its context. Its antigen is currently unknown. It was with a sample-barcoded 5' primer and a J-beta primer mix that a second PCR of roughly 7 to 12 cycles was run. Using its own MiXCR run on the 5' RACE reads, TCRdb lists one record per CDR3 protein. This table holds approximately 810,000 distinct CDR3 sequences, roughly 35% found once. Looked up from germline, CDR1 is SGHTA and CDR2 is FQGNSA. There are 12 residues in the CDR3. V dropped 4 bases and J dropped 10 bases, with 8 bases sitting between them. The sample belongs to a study of blood T cells in healthy people across ages. Study-wide results and limits: Roughly linear age-related decline in beta diversity appeared, significant by age 40. Donor CMV status was unknown, possibly confounding expanded clonotype changes. Naive T cell percentage showed a strong correlation with the diversity of TCR beta.

The sequenced sample was blood. The chain has TRBV7-2 and TRBJ1-6; D ambiguous. The source is a man between 18 and 35 years old in good health. The CDR3 DNA sequence: TGTGCCAGCAGCTCCGACGGCTCACCCCTCCACTTT. It specifies CASSSDGSPLHF.